Here is one TCR beta chain with its context. Its specificity is not known. This specimen belongs to a study of cytomegalovirus exposure and HLA in healthy donors. With V trimmed by 5 bases and J by 4 bases, 7 bases remained unmatched. The CDR3 runs to 14 residues. Germline V gene lookup returns CDR1 MNHEY and CDR2 SVGAGI. PCR was performed using 60 Vbeta and 13 Jbeta primers. Some clones are missing from TCRdb's copy, which holds only in-frame ones; the method was immunoSEQ multiplex PCR. The sample consists of roughly 110,000 clones, roughly 70% of them appearing once. General study findings and limits: High specificity and sensitivity for cytomegalovirus status were reported for the classifier. A later look showed TCR association rates differing by HLA locus, highest for DRB1 and lowest for HLA-C. A link between a missense DCLRE1C variant and TCR beta V- and J-gene trimming emerged from a later analysis.

This sequence was found in a woman in her forties in good health and CMV-seropositive. The genes are TRBV6-5 and TRBJ1-2, with 7 bases identical to TRBD1. The sample taken for sequencing was PBMCs. The CDR3 spells CASSRQGLSYGYTF. The CDR3 nucleotides read TGTGCCAGCAGTAGACAGGGTTTGAGCTATGGCTACACCTTC.